These 8 T cell receptor beta chains were all obtained from the same sample, sequenced in a study of blood T cell repertoires in COVID-19. Measured with immunoSEQ multiplex PCR; TCRdb has only the in-frame clones, and not every one. The sample gives about 210,000 clones, around 84% of which show up once; about 3.3% is in the top ten. Material for sequencing was PBMCs or T cells enriched from blood (not recorded which). Every receptor here comes from a woman aged 30 to 39 who had been exposed to COVID-19.

The gene calls are TRBV12-5 and TRBJ2-3; 7 bases are shared with TRBD2. CDR3 length: 14 residues. J gave up 5 bases and V 4 bases, and 6 bases lay outside the gene matches. Germline CDR1 LGHNT, CDR2 FRNRAP. The CDR3 here is CASGSSQREDTQYF. Here the CDR3 DNA reads TGTGCTAGTGGTTCCTCACAGCGGGAAGATACGCAGTATTTT.

This clone was seen just once. The chain employs TRBV12-3 or TRBV12-4 and TRBJ1-1, with a tentative D call TRBD1 (6 bases). The CDR3 extends over 13 amino acids. V was clipped by 11 bases and J by 0 bases, with 13 bases between them. CDR3: CAARWTVNTEAFF. The DNA for the CDR3 is TGTGCCGCCCGTTGGACAGTGAACACTGAAGCTTTCTTT.

This clone was counted only a few times. The chain carries TRBV6-5 and TRBJ1-1, with a weak D call TRBD1 (6 bases). V was pared by 0 bases and J by 2 bases, with 13 bases between. Looked up from germline, CDR1 is MNHEY and CDR2 is SVGAGI. This CDR3 spans 16 amino acids. CDR3 amino acids: CASSYSAGAKNTEAFF. The CDR3 coding sequence is TGTGCCAGCAGTTACTCGGCAGGGGCTAAAAACACTGAAGCTTTCTTT.

This clone has a single count. This chain links TRBV7-8 with TRBJ2-4, with D unclear. Germline CDR1 SGHVS, CDR2 FQNEAQ. The V gene lost 6 bases and the J gene lost 4 bases, with 16 bases spanning the gap. There are 15 residues in the CDR3. CDR3 bases: TGTGCCAGCAGTCAACTCGACGGAGAGAAAAACATTCAGTACTTC. This translates into CASSQLDGEKNIQYF.

The chain links TRBV3-1 (or the pseudogene TRBV3-2) to TRBJ1-6; D perhaps matches TRBD1 (6 bases). The CDR3 length is 17 residues. Trimming left V 0 bases short and J 13 bases short, with 22 bases between. The germline V gene has CDR1 LGHDT and CDR2 YNNKEL (reference sequence). The CDR3 loop reads CASSQDAWEQGRSPLHF. The CDR3 nucleotides are TGTGCCAGCAGCCAAGACGCGTGGGAGCAGGGGCGCTCTCCCCTCCACTTT.

Written as DNA, the CDR3 is TGTGCCAGCAGCTTAACAGGGTTTAGAACTGAAGCTTTCTTT. Residues: CASSLTGFRTEAFF. The genes are TRBV7-2 and TRBJ1-1; possible D gene TRBD1, 6 bases. Germline CDR1 SGHTA, CDR2 FQGNSA. V was clipped by 2 bases and J by 5 bases, with 12 bases between them. The CDR3 sequence is 14 residues long.

This clone has at least ten counts. This chain's CDR3 is CASSFPTGDSYNEQFF. In nucleotides, the CDR3 is TGTGCCAGCAGCTTTCCGACAGGGGATTCCTACAATGAGCAGTTCTTC. This chain connects TRBV11-2 to TRBJ2-1, with 8 bases aligning to TRBD1. V was pared by 3 bases and J by 1 base, with 5 bases of the junction left unmatched. The CDR3 loop spans 16 amino acids. CDR1 is SGHAT, CDR2 FQNNGV, per germline.

V is TRBV27 and J is TRBJ1-5; 9 bases fit TRBD1. The CDR3 contains 14 residues. Losses at the gene ends were 4 bases for V and 2 bases for J; bases not matched to a gene: 0. Germline V gene data show CDR1 as MNHEY and CDR2 as SMNVEV (reference sequence). The CDR3 nucleotides are TGTGCCAGCAGTTGGACAGGGGGCAATCAGCCCCAGCATTTT. It is translated as CASSWTGGNQPQHF.